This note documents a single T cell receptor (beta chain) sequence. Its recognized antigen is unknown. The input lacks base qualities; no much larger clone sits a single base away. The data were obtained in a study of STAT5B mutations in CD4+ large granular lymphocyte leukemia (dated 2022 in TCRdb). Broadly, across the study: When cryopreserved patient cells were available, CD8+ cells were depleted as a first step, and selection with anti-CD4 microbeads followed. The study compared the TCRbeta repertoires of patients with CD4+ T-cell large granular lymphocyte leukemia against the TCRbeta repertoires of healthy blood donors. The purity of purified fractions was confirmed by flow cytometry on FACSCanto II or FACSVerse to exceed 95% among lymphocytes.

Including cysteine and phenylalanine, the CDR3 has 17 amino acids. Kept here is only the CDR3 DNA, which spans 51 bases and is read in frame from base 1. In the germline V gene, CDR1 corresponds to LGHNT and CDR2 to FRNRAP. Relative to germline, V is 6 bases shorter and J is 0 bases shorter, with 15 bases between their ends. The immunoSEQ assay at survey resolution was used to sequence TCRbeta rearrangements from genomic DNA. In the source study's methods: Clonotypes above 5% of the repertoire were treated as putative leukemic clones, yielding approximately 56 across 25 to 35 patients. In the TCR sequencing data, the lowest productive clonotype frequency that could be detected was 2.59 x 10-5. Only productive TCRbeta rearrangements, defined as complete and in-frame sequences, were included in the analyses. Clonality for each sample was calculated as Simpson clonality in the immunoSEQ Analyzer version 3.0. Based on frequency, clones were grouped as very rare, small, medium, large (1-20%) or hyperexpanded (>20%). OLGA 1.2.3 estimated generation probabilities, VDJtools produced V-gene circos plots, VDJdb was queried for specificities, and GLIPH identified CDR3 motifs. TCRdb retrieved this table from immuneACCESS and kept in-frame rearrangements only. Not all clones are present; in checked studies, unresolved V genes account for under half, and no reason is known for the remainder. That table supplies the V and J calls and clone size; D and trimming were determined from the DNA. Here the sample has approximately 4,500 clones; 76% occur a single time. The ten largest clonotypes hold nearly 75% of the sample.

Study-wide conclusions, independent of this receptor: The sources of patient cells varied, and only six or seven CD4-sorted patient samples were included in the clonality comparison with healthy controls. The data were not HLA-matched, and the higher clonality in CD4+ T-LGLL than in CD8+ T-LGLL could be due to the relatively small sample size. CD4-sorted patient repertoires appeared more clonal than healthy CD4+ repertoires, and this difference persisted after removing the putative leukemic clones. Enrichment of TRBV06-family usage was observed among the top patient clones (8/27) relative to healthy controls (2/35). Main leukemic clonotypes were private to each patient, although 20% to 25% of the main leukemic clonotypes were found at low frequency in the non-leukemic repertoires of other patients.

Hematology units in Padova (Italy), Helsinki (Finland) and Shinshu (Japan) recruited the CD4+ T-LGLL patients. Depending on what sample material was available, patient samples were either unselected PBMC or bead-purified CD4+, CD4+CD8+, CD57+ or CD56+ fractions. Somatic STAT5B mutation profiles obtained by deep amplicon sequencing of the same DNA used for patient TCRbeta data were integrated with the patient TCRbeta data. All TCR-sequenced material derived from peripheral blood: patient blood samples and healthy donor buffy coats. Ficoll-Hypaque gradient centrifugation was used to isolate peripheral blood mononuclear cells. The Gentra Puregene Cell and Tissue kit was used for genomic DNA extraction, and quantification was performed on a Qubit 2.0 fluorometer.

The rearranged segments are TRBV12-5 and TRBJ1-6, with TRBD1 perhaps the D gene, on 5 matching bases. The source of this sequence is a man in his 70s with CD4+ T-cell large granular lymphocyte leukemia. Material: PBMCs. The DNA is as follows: TGTGCTAGTGGATGGGGGACGGTAAGCTCCTATAATTCACCCCTCCACTTT. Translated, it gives CASGWGTVSSYNSPLHF.